This TCR beta chain is from a study of beta chain features in type 1 diabetes (dated by TCRdb to 2017 to 2018). Study-level background: No differences in mean age, gender distribution, total cell number or subset yield were found between patients and healthy donors. Naive and central memory subsets were obtained from all 30 or so donors, but regulatory and stem cell-like memory subsets were isolated from only 8 patients and roughly eight healthy donors. A total of some 100,000,000 sorted cells were examined across all samples, and a strong correlation was observed between cell number per subset and RNA yield. In the study, recently diagnosed type 1 diabetes patients and matched healthy donors were compared on the TCRB repertoires of their sorted circulating CD4+ T cell subsets.

On this clone: It lacks a known antigen. No qualities accompany the bases; no much larger clone lies one base away.

A single peripheral blood draw of around 100 mL on average was collected from each donor into heparinised tubes. Using a panel that included CD45RO, CCR7, CD25, CD127, CD95 and CD27, naive, central memory, regulatory and stem cell-like memory CD4+ T cells were sorted on a BD FACSAria II. A purity above 98% was achieved for all sorted populations. Right away, PBMCs were isolated by Lymphoprep density gradient centrifugation and were stained directly, with no culture step. So that batch effects would be minimized, each experiment stained and sorted samples in pairs, pairing one healthy donor with one patient. All of the isolated RNA was reverse transcribed with the High Capacity cDNA Reverse Transcription Kit, so expressed TCRB transcripts were sequenced. Deep immunoSEQ sequencing was applied to naive, central memory and regulatory T cell samples, giving an average of approximately 4 million total reads per sample. Sorted cells were lysed in RLT buffer, and RNA was extracted using DNase-treated RNeasy Micro or Mini kits according to cell number. To prevent cross-contamination, every cell subset was processed on its own, while patient and healthy donor samples were processed together. Using the immunoSEQ multiplex PCR, TCRB sequences were amplified from cDNA into 87-bp fragments spanning the CDR3 region. The amplicons were sequenced using the Illumina HiSeq platform. Regarding the original processing steps: PCR bias was corrected computationally using synthetic template baselines, and reads within Hamming distance 2 were collapsed, with unmergeable singletons discarded. Reads were aligned against IMGT so that V, D and J genes, CDR3 length and insertions or deletions at six rearrangement sites could be assigned. Within each subset, clonotype counts were normalized to sorted cell number, after which true diversity and Gini coefficients were computed with the tcR R package. Repertoire sharing was quantified using the overlap coefficient calculated on TCRB nucleotide sequences. Out-of-frame TCRB sequences from naive cells were analyzed to stand in for the pre-selection repertoire. Sourced from immuneACCESS, this table was stored by TCRdb with only in-frame sequences that have V and J called. A share of the clones is absent; for the studies checked, an unresolved V gene accounts for under half, and the remainder has no known explanation. The D gene and trimming were derived from the DNA, and the V and J assignments and clone size from that table. Present in this sample are about 660,000 clones, more than 13% of which were seen just once. 0.03% to 0.045% of the sample comes from the top ten.

Ends trimmed: V by 7 bases, J by 5 bases; bases unmatched to a gene: 13. The CDR3, cysteine through phenylalanine, is 15 amino acids long. Solely the CDR3 DNA is kept, with 45 bases framed from the first base. The germline V gene (reference sequence) yields SGHNT for CDR1 and YYREEE for CDR2. The paper as a whole reports these results and caveats: Because small numbers of individuals were included in the HLA sub-analyses, any influence of HLA type on TCRB rearrangement was left unresolved. PCR might favor shorter templates, but patient and control samples were amplified and corrected together, so any skew would affect both groups equally. The naive, central memory and regulatory TCRB repertoires appeared to resemble one another more closely among patients than among healthy donors. At VDJ recombination sites, type 1 diabetes patients had fewer insertions and more deleted nucleotides, which implies abnormalities in thymic rearrangement. Sequencing cDNA rather than genomic DNA could over-represent highly expressing activated cells, although activation and CD3 levels did not differ between groups. A moderate but significant shortening of TCRB CDR3 length was observed in type 1 diabetes patients in all four CD4+ subsets.

The rearranged chain carries TRBV5-4 and TRBJ2-7, with 9 bases in between that match TRBD1. Input material: naive CD4+ T cells from blood. The sample's cell subset or site, from its label and the paper: true naive CD4+ T cells. The receptor was derived from a young man with type 1 diabetes. This receptor has the CDR3 CASFRSGTGLHEQYF. The DNA reads TGTGCCAGCTTCCGGAGCGGGACAGGGCTCCACGAGCAGTACTTC.